This note documents a single TCR beta chain sequence. The antigen is unknown. The data originate from a study of T cells in localized non-small cell lung cancer. The method was immunoSEQ multiplex PCR; TCRdb's version includes in-frame clones alone and lacks a portion of them. The table lists around 100,000 clones, roughly 87% of them singletons. General study findings and limits: The greatest T cell clonality was found in uninvolved adjacent lung (higher than in tumor). There were a median 57 of the top 100 tumor clones appearing in adjacent lung. Patients showing higher blood T cell density tended to see longer overall survival. Heterogeneity cannot be ruled out, as sequencing used one tumor region only.

Sample: peripheral blood, taken before any cancer treatment. The receptor was derived from a man between 40 and 75 years old with stage I squamous cell lung carcinoma.

CDR3: CASTWQGNTEAFF. The DNA of the CDR3 is TGTGCCAGTACGTGGCAGGGTAACACTGAAGCTTTCTTT. The J gene is TRBJ1-1, the V gene TRBV19; a weak D match, TRBD1 (5 bases). Per germline, CDR1 LNHDA and CDR2 SQIVND (reference sequence). V shed 7 bases and J shed 2 bases, with 11 bases lying between them. There are 13 residues in the CDR3.